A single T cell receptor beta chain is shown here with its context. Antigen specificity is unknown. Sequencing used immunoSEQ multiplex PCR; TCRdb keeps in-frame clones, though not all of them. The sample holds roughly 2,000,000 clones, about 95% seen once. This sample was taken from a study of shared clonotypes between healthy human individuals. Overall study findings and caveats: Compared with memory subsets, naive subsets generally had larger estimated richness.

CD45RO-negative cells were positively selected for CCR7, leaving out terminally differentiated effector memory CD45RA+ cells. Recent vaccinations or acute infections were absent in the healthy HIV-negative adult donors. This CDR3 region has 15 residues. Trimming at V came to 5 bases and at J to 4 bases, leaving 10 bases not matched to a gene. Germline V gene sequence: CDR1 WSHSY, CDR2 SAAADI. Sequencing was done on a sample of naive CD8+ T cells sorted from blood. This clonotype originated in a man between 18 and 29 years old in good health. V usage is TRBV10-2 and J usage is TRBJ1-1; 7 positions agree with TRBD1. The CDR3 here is CASSWDRTGATEAFF. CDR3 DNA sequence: TGCGCCAGCAGTTGGGACAGAACCGGGGCCACTGAAGCTTTCTTT.